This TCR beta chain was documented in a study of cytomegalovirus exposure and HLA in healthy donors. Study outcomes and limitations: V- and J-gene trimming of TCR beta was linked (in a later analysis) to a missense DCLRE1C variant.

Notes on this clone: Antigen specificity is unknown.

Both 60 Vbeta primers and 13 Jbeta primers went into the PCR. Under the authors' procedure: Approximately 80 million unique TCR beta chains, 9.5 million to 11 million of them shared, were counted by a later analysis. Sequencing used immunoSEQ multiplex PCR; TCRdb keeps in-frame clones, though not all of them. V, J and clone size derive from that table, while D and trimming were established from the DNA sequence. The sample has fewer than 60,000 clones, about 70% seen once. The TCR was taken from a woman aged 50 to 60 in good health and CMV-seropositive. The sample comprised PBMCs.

CDR3 amino acids: CASSPDSLGQPQHF. The DNA for the CDR3 is TGTGCCAGCTCGCCCGACAGTCTGGGTCAGCCCCAGCATTTT. The chain employs TRBV18 and TRBJ1-5, with D possibly matching TRBD1 (5 bases). Looked up from germline, CDR1 is KGHSH and CDR2 is LQKENI. The CDR3 runs 14 residues. The V end lost 6 bases, the J end lost 6 bases, and 15 bases lay between the germline ends.